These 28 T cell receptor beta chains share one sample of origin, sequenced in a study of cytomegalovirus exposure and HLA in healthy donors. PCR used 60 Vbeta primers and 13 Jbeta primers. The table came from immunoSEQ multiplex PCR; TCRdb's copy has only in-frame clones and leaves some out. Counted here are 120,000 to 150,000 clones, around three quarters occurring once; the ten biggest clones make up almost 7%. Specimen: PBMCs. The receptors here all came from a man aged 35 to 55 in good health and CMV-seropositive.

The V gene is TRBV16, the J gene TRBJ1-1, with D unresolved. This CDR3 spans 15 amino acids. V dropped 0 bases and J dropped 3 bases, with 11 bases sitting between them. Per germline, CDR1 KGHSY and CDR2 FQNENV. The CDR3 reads CASSQSPNGDTEAFF. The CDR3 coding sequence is TGTGCCAGCAGCCAATCCCCCAACGGAGACACTGAAGCTTTCTTT.

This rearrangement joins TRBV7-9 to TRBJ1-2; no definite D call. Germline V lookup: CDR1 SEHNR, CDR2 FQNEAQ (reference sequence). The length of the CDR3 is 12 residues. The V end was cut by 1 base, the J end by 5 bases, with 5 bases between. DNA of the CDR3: TGTGCCAGCAGCTTAGGAGGGTATGGCTACACCTTC. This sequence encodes CASSLGGYGYTF.

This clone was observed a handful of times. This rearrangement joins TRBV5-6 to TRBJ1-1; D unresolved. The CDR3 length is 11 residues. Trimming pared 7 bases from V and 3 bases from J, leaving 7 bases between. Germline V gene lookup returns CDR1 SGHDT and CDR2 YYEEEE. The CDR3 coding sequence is TGTGCCAGCCGGAGCGACACTGAAGCTTTCTTT. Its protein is CASRSDTEAFF.

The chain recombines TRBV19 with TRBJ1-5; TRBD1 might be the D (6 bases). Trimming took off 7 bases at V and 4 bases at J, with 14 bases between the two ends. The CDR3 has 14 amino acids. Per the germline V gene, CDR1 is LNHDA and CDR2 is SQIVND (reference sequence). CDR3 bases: TGTGCCAGTACCCACAGGGATCCTAATCAGCCCCAGCATTTT. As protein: CASTHRDPNQPQHF.

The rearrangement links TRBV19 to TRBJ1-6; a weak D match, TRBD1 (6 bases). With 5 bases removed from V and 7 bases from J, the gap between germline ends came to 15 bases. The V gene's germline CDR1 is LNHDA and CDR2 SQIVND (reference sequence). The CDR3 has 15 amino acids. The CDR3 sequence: CASSPTGMANSPLHF. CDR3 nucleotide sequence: TGTGCCAGTAGTCCTACAGGGATGGCAAATTCACCCCTCCACTTT.

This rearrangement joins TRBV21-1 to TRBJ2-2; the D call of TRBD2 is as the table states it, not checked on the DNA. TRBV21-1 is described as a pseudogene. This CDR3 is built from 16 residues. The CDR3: CASSKGTSDNTGELFF. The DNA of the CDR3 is TGTGCCAGCAGCAAAGGGACTAGCGACAACACCGGGGAGCTGTTTTTT.

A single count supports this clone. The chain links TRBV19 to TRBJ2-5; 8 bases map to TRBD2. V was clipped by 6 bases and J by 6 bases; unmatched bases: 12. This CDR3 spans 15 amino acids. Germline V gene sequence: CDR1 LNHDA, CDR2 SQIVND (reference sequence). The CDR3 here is CASSTSGGGSKTQYF. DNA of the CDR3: TGTGCCAGTAGCACATCCGGGGGGGGTTCGAAGACCCAGTACTTC.

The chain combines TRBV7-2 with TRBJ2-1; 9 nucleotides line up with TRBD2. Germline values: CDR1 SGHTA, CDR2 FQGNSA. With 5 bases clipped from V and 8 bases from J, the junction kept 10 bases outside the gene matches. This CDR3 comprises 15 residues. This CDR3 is CASSPPQLAGDEQFF. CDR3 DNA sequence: TGTGCCAGCAGCCCCCCGCAACTAGCGGGCGATGAGCAGTTCTTC.

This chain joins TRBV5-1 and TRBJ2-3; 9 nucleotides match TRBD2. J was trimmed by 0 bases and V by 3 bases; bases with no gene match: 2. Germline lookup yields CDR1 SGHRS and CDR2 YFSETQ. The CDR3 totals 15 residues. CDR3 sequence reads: CASSSAGGSTDTQYF. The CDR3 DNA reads TGCGCCAGCAGCTCAGCGGGGGGTAGCACAGATACGCAGTATTTT. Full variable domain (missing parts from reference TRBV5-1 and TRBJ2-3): KAGVTQTPRYLIKTRGQQVTLSCSPISGHRSVSWYQQTPGQGLQFLFEYFSETQRNKGNFPGRFSGRQFSNSRSEMNVSTLELGDSALYLCASSSAGGSTDTQYFGPGTRLTVL.

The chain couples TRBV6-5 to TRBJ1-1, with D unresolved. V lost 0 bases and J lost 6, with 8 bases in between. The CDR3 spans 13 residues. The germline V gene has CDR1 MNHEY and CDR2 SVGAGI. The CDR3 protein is CASSYSRWAEAFF. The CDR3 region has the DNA TGTGCCAGCAGTTACTCGAGGTGGGCTGAAGCTTTCTTT.

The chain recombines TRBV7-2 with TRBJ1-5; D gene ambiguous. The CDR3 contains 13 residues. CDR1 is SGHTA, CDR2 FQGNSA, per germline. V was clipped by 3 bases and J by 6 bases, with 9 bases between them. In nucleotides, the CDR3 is TGTGCCAGCAGCTTTATCTCGAGTCAGCCCCAGCATTTT. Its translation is CASSFISSQPQHF.

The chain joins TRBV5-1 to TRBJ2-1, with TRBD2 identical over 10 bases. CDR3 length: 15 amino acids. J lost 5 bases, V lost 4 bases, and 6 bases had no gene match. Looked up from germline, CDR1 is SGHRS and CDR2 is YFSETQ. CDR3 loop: CASSPGLASHNEQFF. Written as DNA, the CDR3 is TGCGCCAGCAGCCCGGGACTAGCGTCCCACAATGAGCAGTTCTTC.

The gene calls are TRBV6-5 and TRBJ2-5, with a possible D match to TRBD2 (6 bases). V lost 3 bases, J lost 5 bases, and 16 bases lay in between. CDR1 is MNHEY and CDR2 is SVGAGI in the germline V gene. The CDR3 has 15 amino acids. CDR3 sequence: CASSYEAGSMETQYF. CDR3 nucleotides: TGTGCCAGCAGTTATGAAGCGGGTAGTATGGAGACCCAGTACTTC.

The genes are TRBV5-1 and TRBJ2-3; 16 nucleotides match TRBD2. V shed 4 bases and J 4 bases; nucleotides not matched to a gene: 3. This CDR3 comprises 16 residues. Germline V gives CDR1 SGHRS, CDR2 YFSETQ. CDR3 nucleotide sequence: TGCGCCAGCAGCCGGGGACTAGCGGGGGGGGCAGATACGCAGTATTTT. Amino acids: CASSRGLAGGADTQYF.

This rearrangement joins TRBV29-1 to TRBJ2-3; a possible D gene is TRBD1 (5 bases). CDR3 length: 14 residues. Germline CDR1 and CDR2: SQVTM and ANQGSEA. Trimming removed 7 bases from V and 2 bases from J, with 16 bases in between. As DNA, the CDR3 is TGCAGCGCTCGGACAAGGGTGTACACAGATACGCAGTATTTT. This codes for CSARTRVYTDTQYF.

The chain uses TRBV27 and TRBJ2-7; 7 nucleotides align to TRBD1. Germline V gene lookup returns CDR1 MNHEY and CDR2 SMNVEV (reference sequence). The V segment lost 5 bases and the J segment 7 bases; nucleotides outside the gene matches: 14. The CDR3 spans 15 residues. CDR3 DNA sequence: TGTGCCAGCAGTGCAGCAGGGGGTCAATTCTGGGAGCAGTACTTC. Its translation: CASSAAGGQFWEQYF.

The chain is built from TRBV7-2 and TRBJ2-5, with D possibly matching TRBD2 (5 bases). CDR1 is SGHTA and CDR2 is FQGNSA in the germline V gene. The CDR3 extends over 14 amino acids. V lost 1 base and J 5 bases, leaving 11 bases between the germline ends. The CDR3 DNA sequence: TGTGCCAGCAGCTTAGTAAGGAGGCAGGAGACCCAGTACTTC. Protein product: CASSLVRRQETQYF.

The CDR3 DNA sequence: TGTGCCAGCAGGGGCAGGGTCCCCGGGGAGCAGTACTTC. It translates to CASRGRVPGEQYF. This rearrangement joins TRBV2 to TRBJ2-7; D is possibly TRBD1 (5 bases). This CDR3 has 13 residues. V was pared by 6 bases and J by 7 bases, with 16 bases between. The germline V gene encodes CDR1 SNHLY and CDR2 FYNNEI.

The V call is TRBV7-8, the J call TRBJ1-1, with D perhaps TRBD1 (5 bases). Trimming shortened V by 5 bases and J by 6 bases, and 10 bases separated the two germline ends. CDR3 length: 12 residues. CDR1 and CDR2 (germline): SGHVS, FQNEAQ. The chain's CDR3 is CASSTWGAEAFF. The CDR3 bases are TGTGCCAGCAGCACTTGGGGCGCTGAAGCTTTCTTT.

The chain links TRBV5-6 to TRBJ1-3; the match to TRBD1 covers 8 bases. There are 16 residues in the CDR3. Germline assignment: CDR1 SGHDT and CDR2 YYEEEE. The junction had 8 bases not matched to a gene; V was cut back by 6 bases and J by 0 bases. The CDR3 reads CASTTFGQGSGNTIYF. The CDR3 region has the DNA TGTGCCAGCACCACCTTTGGACAGGGCTCTGGAAACACCATATATTTT.

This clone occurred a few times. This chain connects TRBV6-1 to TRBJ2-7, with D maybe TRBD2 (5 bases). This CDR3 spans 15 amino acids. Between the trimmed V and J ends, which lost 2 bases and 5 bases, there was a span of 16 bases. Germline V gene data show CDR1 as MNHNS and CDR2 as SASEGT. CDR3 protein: CASSELDGMGHEQYF. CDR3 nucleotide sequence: TGTGCCAGCAGTGAATTGGACGGGATGGGCCACGAGCAGTACTTC.

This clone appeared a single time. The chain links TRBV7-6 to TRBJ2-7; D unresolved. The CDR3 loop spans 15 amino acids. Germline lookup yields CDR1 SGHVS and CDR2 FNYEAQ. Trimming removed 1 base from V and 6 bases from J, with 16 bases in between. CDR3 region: CASSLEAVGAGEQYF. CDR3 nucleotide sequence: TGTGCCAGCAGCTTAGAGGCCGTGGGCGCAGGCGAGCAGTACTTC.

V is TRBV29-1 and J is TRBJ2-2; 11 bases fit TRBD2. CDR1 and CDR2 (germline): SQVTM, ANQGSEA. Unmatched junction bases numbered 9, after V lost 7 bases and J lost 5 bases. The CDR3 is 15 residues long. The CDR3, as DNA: TGCAGCGCTGGCGGGACTAGCGGAGTTACCGGGGAGCTGTTTTTT. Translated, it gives CSAGGTSGVTGELFF.

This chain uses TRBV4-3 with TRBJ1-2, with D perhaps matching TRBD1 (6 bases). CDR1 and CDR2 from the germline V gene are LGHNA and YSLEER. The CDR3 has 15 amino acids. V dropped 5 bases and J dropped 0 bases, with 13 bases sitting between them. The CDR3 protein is CASSADRIANYGYTF. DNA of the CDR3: TGCGCCAGCAGCGCAGACAGGATAGCTAACTATGGCTACACCTTC.

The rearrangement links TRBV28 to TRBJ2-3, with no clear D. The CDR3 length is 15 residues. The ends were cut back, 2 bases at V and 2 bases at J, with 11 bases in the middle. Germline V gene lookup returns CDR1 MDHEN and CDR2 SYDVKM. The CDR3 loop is CASSLRRAPTDTQYF. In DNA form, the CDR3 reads TGTGCCAGCAGTTTAAGAAGAGCGCCCACAGATACGCAGTATTTT.

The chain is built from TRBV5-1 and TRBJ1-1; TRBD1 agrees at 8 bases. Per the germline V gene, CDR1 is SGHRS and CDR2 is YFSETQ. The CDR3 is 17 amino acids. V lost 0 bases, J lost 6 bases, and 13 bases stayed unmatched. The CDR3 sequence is CASSLGDRLTEGAEAFF. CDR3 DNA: TGCGCCAGCAGCTTGGGGGACAGGTTAACTGAAGGGGCTGAAGCTTTCTTT.

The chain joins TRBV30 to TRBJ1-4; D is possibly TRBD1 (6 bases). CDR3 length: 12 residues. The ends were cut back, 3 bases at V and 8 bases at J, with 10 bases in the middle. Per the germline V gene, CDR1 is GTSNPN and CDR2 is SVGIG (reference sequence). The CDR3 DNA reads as TGTGCCTGGAGGGGGGCCGGCGAAAAACTGTTTTTT. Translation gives CAWRGAGEKLFF.

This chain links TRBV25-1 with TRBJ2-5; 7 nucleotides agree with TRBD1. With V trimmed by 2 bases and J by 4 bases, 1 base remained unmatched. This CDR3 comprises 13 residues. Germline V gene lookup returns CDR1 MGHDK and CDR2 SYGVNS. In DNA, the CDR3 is TGTGCCAGCAGTGAACAGGGGGTAGAGACCCAGTACTTC. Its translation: CASSEQGVETQYF.